These 20 T cell receptor beta chains came from one sample sequenced in a study of PD-L1 blockade in urothelial cancer. Method: immunoSEQ multiplex PCR; TCRdb's copy keeps in-frame clones and lacks some. The sample consists of around 48,000 clones, around 88% of them appearing once. Regarding time point: peripheral blood 6 weeks after treatment start. The sample here was PBMCs, taken around atezolizumab (anti-PD-L1) treatment. These receptors originate from a man between 60 and 75 years old with urothelial cancer.

In its sample, this clone was seen once. The J gene is TRBJ2-1, the V gene TRBV5-1, with D possibly TRBD1 on 5 matching bases. This CDR3 spans 15 amino acids. V was clipped by 1 base and J by 2 bases, with 10 bases between them. Germline-derived CDR1 and CDR2 are SGHRS and YFSETQ. The CDR3 region has the DNA TGCGCCAGCAGCTTGAGTCAGGGTCCCTACAATGAGCAGTTCTTC. Protein sequence: CASSLSQGPYNEQFF.

The chain joins TRBV7-9 to TRBJ2-3, with 13 bases fitting TRBD2. The V segment lost 6 bases and the J segment 6 bases; nucleotides outside the gene matches: 9. Germline-derived CDR1 and CDR2 are SEHNR and FQNEAQ (reference sequence). The CDR3 length is 16 residues. CDR3 loop: CASSSGLAGSGDTQYF. The DNA for the CDR3 is TGTGCCAGCAGTTCGGGACTAGCGGGGTCTGGGGATACGCAGTATTTT.

This clone was picked up one time. The J gene is TRBJ2-2, the V gene TRBV4-1, with a weak D call TRBD2 (6 bases). This CDR3 spans 16 amino acids. From germline, CDR1 is MGHRA and CDR2 YSYEKL. Trimming removed 0 bases from V and 4 bases from J, with 12 bases in between. In DNA form, the CDR3 reads TGCGCCAGCAGCCAAGAGGCGGGGCTGGGCACCGGGGAGCTGTTTTTT. Its translation is CASSQEAGLGTGELFF.

This chain's CDR3 is CASSRTGVSEQFF. The CDR3, as DNA: TGTGCCAGCAGCCGGACAGGGGTAAGCGAGCAGTTCTTC. The chain links TRBV7-2 to TRBJ2-1, with 9 bases lining up with TRBD1. The CDR3 is made up of 13 amino acids. The trim removed 5 bases at V and 10 bases at J, leaving 6 bases unmatched. CDR1 is SGHTA, CDR2 FQGNSA, per germline.

The genes are TRBV4-2 and TRBJ1-5, with 7 bases identical to TRBD1. Trimming at V came to 5 bases and at J to 0 bases, leaving 13 bases not matched to a gene. This CDR3 is built from 18 residues. In germline, CDR1 is LGHNA, CDR2 YNFKEQ. DNA for the CDR3: TGTGCCAGCAGCGTCAGACTCGGGACAGACTATAGCAATCAGCCCCAGCATTTT. This encodes CASSVRLGTDYSNQPQHF.

The sample holds a few counts of this clone. This chain connects TRBV14 to TRBJ1-1; 8 bases align to TRBD1. CDR1 is SGHDN and CDR2 is FVKESK in the germline V gene. The CDR3 spans 13 residues. The ends lost 3 bases at V and 9 bases at J; junction bases unmatched: 6. The CDR3 sequence is CASSQERTGKAFF. CDR3 sequence (DNA): TGTGCCAGCAGCCAGGAACGGACAGGGAAAGCTTTCTTT. The variable domain in full, with the rest retrieved from reference TRBV14 and TRBJ1-1, is EAGVTQFPSHSVIEKGQTVTLRCDPISGHDNLYWYRRVMGKEIKFLLHFVKESKQDESGMPNNRFLAERTGGTYSTLKVQPAELEDSGVYFCASSQERTGKAFFGQGTRLTVV.

With respect to this clone: Different DNA sequences within this sample yield the same CDR3. The chain links TRBV5-6 to TRBJ1-1; no reliable D call. CDR3 length equals 12 residues. CDR1 is SGHDT and CDR2 is YYEEEE in the germline V gene. V lost 4 bases to trimming and J lost 6 bases, with 10 bases between them. The DNA for the CDR3 is TGTGCCAGCAGCCGCAGAGGGCCTGAAGCTTTCTTT. Protein sequence: CASSRRGPEAFF. Full variable domain (rest looked up from reference TRBV5-6 and TRBJ1-1): DAGVTQSPTHLIKTRGQQVTLRCSPKSGHDTVSWYQQALGQGPQFIFQYYEEEERQRGNFPDRFSGHQFPNYSSELNVNALLLGDSALYLCASSRRGPEAFFGQGTRLTVV.

This chain uses TRBV7-3 with TRBJ2-1; 7 bases line up with TRBD1. The CDR3 is made up of 14 amino acids. V shed 5 bases, J shed 7 bases, and the junction held 8 bases outside the gene matches. Looked up from germline, CDR1 is SGHTA and CDR2 is FQGTGA. The CDR3 sequence: CASSETSTGNEQFF. Written as DNA, the CDR3 is TGTGCCAGCAGCGAAACCTCGACAGGGAATGAGCAGTTCTTC.

The chain is built from TRBV6-5 and TRBJ2-7; TRBD1 is a possible D gene (5 bases). The CDR3 sequence is 15 residues long. CDR1 is MNHEY and CDR2 is SVGAGI in the germline V gene. V was trimmed by 0 bases and J by 3 bases, leaving 12 bases between them. The CDR3 loop reads CASSYSGDSRYEQYF. In DNA, the CDR3 is TGTGCCAGCAGTTACTCGGGTGACAGTCGCTACGAGCAGTACTTC.

The chain is built from TRBV6-1 and TRBJ2-7; 10 nucleotides match TRBD1. CDR3 size: 20 residues. With 3 bases clipped from V and 3 bases from J, the junction kept 20 bases outside the gene matches. Germline values: CDR1 MNHNS, CDR2 SASEGT. CDR3 region: CASSERGDRGLRSRHYEQYF. The CDR3 DNA reads as TGTGCCAGCAGTGAGCGGGGAGACAGGGGGCTTAGGAGTCGGCACTACGAGCAGTACTTC.

In DNA form, the CDR3 reads TGTGCCAACCGGGCGAGGGGGCAAATGAGTGAGCAGTTCTTC. Translating gives CANRARGQMSEQFF. This chain uses TRBV28 with TRBJ2-1; 7 bases fit TRBD1. J was trimmed by 9 bases and V by 10 bases; bases with no gene match: 15. The CDR3 consists of 14 residues. Germline assignment: CDR1 MDHEN and CDR2 SYDVKM.

The gene calls are TRBV7-2 and TRBJ2-1; tentatively, D is TRBD1 (5 bases). The CDR3 has 15 residues. Per germline, CDR1 SGHTA and CDR2 FQGNSA. The V end lost 5 bases, the J end lost 4 bases, and 15 bases lay between the germline ends. The CDR3 reads CASSPDTQVYNEQFF. In DNA, the CDR3 is TGTGCCAGCAGCCCGGACACTCAGGTATACAATGAGCAGTTCTTC.

This chain connects TRBV18 to TRBJ2-3, with 9 bases identical to TRBD1. The CDR3 contains 16 residues. Germline lookup yields CDR1 KGHSH and CDR2 LQKENI. The ends lost 3 bases at V and 3 bases at J; junction bases unmatched: 7. The CDR3 DNA sequence: TGTGCCAGCTCACCGGATACAGGGGGCACTACAGATACGCAGTATTTT. Translating gives CASSPDTGGTTDTQYF.

The CDR3 here is CASSPSGTGVAEQYF. The DNA for the CDR3 is TGCGCCAGCAGCCCCTCCGGGACAGGGGTTGCCGAGCAGTACTTC. The chain joins TRBV5-1 to TRBJ2-7; 10 bases align to TRBD1. The V gene end was trimmed by 4 bases and the J gene end by 6 bases; junction bases not matched to a gene: 10. Germline values: CDR1 SGHRS, CDR2 YFSETQ. The CDR3 length is 15 residues.

The rearrangement links TRBV6-1 to TRBJ1-4; D might be TRBD1 (5 bases). In germline, CDR1 is MNHNS, CDR2 SASEGT. The CDR3 is made up of 15 amino acids. V was shortened by 2 bases and J by 8 bases, with 15 bases between the two germline ends. The CDR3 DNA is TGTGCCAGCAGTGAAACGGGGGGGTTTAGGGAAAAACTGTTTTTT. Translated: CASSETGGFREKLFF.

The V gene is TRBV12-2, the J gene TRBJ1-5. TRBV12-2 is given as a pseudogene. This CDR3 contains 17 residues. In DNA, the CDR3 is TGTGCAAGTCGCTTAGCGAGGAGGAAAGGGAGCAATCAGCCCCAGCATTTT. Its protein product is CASRLARRKGSNQPQHF.

V and J are TRBV15 and TRBJ1-2; TRBD1 matches 11 bases. The germline V gene has CDR1 LNHNV and CDR2 YYDKDF (reference sequence). The length of the CDR3 is 15 residues. The J segment lost 4 bases and the V segment lost 0 bases, leaving 1 base of the junction unmatched. Here the CDR3 DNA reads TGTGCCACCAGCAGAGATGGGACAGGGGGCTATGGCTACACCTTC. This gives the protein CATSRDGTGGYGYTF. Filled out from reference TRBV15 and TRBJ1-2, the complete variable domain reads DAMVIQNPRYQVTQFGKPVTLSCSQTLNHNVMYWYQQKSSQAPKLLFHYYDKDFNNEADTPDNFQSRRPNTSFCFLDIRSPGLGDTAMYLCATSRDGTGGYGYTFGSGTRLTVV.

This chain joins TRBV2 and TRBJ2-1, with D perhaps TRBD2 (6 bases). Deletions cut 6 bases from V and 8 bases from J, with 11 bases between. Germline V gene sequence: CDR1 SNHLY, CDR2 FYNNEI. CDR3 length equals 12 residues. CDR3 bases: TGTGCCAGCAGGGAGGGATGGGATGAGCAGTTCTTC. Protein: CASREGWDEQFF.

CDR3 protein: CASSLTIGGEQYF. CDR3 DNA sequence: TGTGCCAGCAGCTTAACGATTGGCGGCGAGCAGTACTTC. The rearrangement joins TRBV7-3 to TRBJ2-7; D unresolved. The V gene's germline CDR1 is SGHTA and CDR2 FQGTGA. Between the trimmed V and J ends, which lost 0 bases and 6 bases, there was a span of 9 bases. CDR3 size: 13 residues. Full variable domain (outside the CDR3, taken from reference TRBV7-3 and TRBJ2-7): GAGVSQTPSNKVTEKGKYVELRCDPISGHTALYWYRQSLGQGPEFLIYFQGTGAADDSGLPNDRFFAVRPEGSVSTLKIQRTERGDSAVYLCASSLTIGGEQYFGPGTRLTVT.

The V gene is TRBV6-5, the J gene TRBJ1-1; D uncertain. V was pared by 7 bases and J by 4 bases, with 16 bases between. The germline gives CDR1 MNHEY, CDR2 SVGAGI. This CDR3 has 14 residues. CDR3 protein: CASNRSPRGTEAFF. DNA for the CDR3: TGTGCCAGCAACCGATCCCCGCGTGGCACTGAAGCTTTCTTT.